This T cell receptor (beta chain) originates from a study of PD-1 blockade in classical Hodgkin lymphoma (dated by TCRdb to about 2020). Regarding the study in general: Nivolumab dosing was 3 mg/kg intravenously every 2 weeks, continuing until either disease progression or unacceptable toxicity. The study used TCR beta sequencing and CyTOF to define a peripheral blood immune signature of response to PD-1 blockade in classical Hodgkin lymphoma.

Results and caveats for the whole study, not just this receptor: Lower diversity was seen in patients whose nivolumab began less than 1 year after ASCT, and these patients were left out of later analyses so that immune reconstitution would not confound the results. Baseline TCR diversity was reported to be lower in newly diagnosed patients than in healthy donors, and even lower in relapsed/refractory patients. A significant rise by C4D1 was seen in CD4+ but not CD8+ TCR diversity (p=0.0027 vs p=0.16), with the rise being most apparent in complete responders (p=0.02). Only a single clinical trial cohort was studied, and what caused the repertoire differences, possibly disease activity or prior therapy, remained undefined. Trial patients with a complete response had baseline diversity similar to that of newly diagnosed patients, while partial responders and progressors had significantly lower diversity.

The time point label here, explained by the study, means: cycle 4 day 1 (C4D1), after five to seven weeks of nivolumab. Relapse after autologous stem cell transplantation had occurred in all trial patients, and cohorts A, B and C were distinguished by prior brentuximab vedotin exposure. The trial cohort included fewer than 65 patients with relapsed/refractory classical Hodgkin lymphoma, and each patient had a best overall response of complete response, partial response or progressive disease. Trial patients were treated with single-agent nivolumab in the multi-cohort phase II CheckMate 205 trial. Best overall response was determined by an independent review committee according to the 2007 International Working Group response criteria. Trial PBMCs were collected just before the start of nivolumab (C1D1) and during therapy at cycle 2 day 1 and cycle 4 day 1. Peripheral blood was collected in 8 mL Vacutainer Cell Preparation Tubes, from which PBMCs were isolated by centrifugation and then cryopreserved.

Turning to this clone: The antigen it binds to is not known. Per-base qualities were not stored, and no clone one base away is much larger.

Genomic DNA was extracted with the Qiagen DNeasy kit from unsorted PBMCs and from negatively selected CD4+ and CD8+ fractions. TCR beta CDR3 regions were subjected to amplification by immunoSEQ multiplex PCR with primers that anneal to V and J segments. A synthetic immune receptor repertoire was used to minimize amplification bias, and any remaining bias was removed computationally after sequencing. The source study handled its data this way. Custom Python scripts were used to quantify repertoire diversity as the Shannon entropy index. Unsorted, CD4+ and CD8+ repertoires were analyzed separately, except in combined analyses where CD4+ and CD8+ sequences were merged in silico. A clone counted as expanded when the clone's frequency after treatment rose at least 2-fold relative to C1D1, and clones undetected at baseline were given a pseudocount of 0.5. Clones with 0 or 1 copy at C1D1 were defined as singleton clones, while clones with 2 or more copies were defined as non-singleton clones. Clones expanded in unsorted samples were assigned a CD4+, CD8+ or unknown annotation through matching of protein sequences in sorted samples from the same patient. Wilcoxon tests on paired samples were used to test diversity changes from C1D1 to C4D1. This immuneACCESS table, as held by TCRdb, lists in-frame sequences with V and J called but not all clones. Of the missing ones, under half trace to an unresolved V gene in checked studies; the others have no known cause. V and J calls and clone size follow that table, whereas D and trimming were derived from the DNA. The sample data list approximately 7,400 clones, and around three quarters of these were observed just once. The top ten hold 45% of the sample.

There are 14 amino acids in the CDR3, from cysteine to phenylalanine inclusive. CDR3 DNA only is kept here, 42 bases in frame from base 1. V gives up 7 bases and J gives up 0 bases, and the segment between their germline ends measures 10 bases. CDR1 and CDR2 (LNHDA, SQIVND) derive from the germline V gene (reference sequence). Sequences were derived from peripheral blood mononuclear cells (PBMCs), sampled before the fourth cycle of nivolumab. This receptor was taken from a human donor with classical Hodgkin lymphoma. This chain joins TRBV19 to TRBJ1-3; the D gene cannot be named for sure. The DNA sequence is TGTGCCAGTAACGGCTGGAGCTCTGGAAACACCATATATTTT. This codes for CASNGWSSGNTIYF. Joined to the reference TRBV19 and TRBJ1-3 proteins, this CDR3 gives the full variable domain: DGGITQSPKYLFRKEGQNVTLSCEQNLNHDAMYWYRQDPGQGLRLIYYSQIVNDFQKGDIAEGYSVSREKKESFPLTVTSAQKNPTAFYLCASNGWSSGNTIYFGEGSWLTVV.